The 29 T cell receptor beta chains below come from one sample, sequenced in a study of tumor-infiltrating lymphocytes in primary liver carcinoma. Making TCR beta cDNA involved around 500 ng total RNA and a constant-region primer. Three nested multiplex PCR rounds, a slightly modified ARM-PCR, produced the libraries for TCR beta. The first two PCR rounds, around 11 cycles each, used TRBV1-TRBV30 forward primers and a C-beta reverse primer. TCRdb reprocessed the multiplex PCR reads via MiXCR and lists one record per CDR3 protein. The sample lists fewer than 400,000 distinct CDR3 sequences, nearly 60% occurring once. Unsorted whole blood yielded blood RNA, and germline DNA was extracted as well. Specimen: peripheral blood. Receptor source: a woman in her 30s with primary liver carcinoma and hepatitis B virus infection.

A remark on this clonotype: A read error may produce the germline difference seen at one junction end. The genes are TRBV29-1 and TRBJ2-1, with D possibly called TRBD1 or TRBD2 (6 bases each). The CDR3 covers 11 residues. The germline CDR1 and CDR2 sequences are SQVTM and ANQGSEA. The CDR3 coding sequence is TGCAGCGTCTACAGGGCTCGGGAGCAGCTCTTC. Protein product: CSVYRAREQLF.

This clonotype was counted once. This chain uses TRBV5-5 with TRBJ2-5, with TRBD2 matching 7 bases. Losses at the gene ends were 6 bases for V and 2 bases for J; bases not matched to a gene: 13. Germline V gene data show CDR1 as SGHKS and CDR2 as YYEKEE (reference sequence). The CDR3 runs 16 residues. The CDR3 nucleotides are TGTGCCAGCACCCTGGGGGGACTATCCAGGCAAGAGACCCAGTACTTC. It is translated as CASTLGGLSRQETQYF.

This clonotype was observed at least ten times. The chain recombines TRBV6-2 or TRBV6-3 with TRBJ2-2; D gene unclear. The CDR3 spans 14 residues. CDR1 and CDR2 (germline): MNHEY, SVGEGT. Trimming shortened V by 0 bases and J by 6 bases, and 8 bases separated the two germline ends. The DNA of the CDR3 is TGTGCCAGCAGTTACTCCTCATCATCCGGGGAGCTGTTTTTT. This gives the protein CASSYSSSSGELFF.

V is TRBV6-1 and J is TRBJ2-2; 12 nucleotides line up with TRBD1. The V and J ends lost 7 bases and 5 bases, in that order; junction bases with no gene match: 5. In germline, CDR1 is MNHNS, CDR2 SASEGT. The CDR3 runs 15 residues. In nucleotides, the CDR3 is TGTGCCAGCAATACGGGACAGGGGGCGACCGGGGAGCTGTTTTTT. This codes for CASNTGQGATGELFF.

The chain joins TRBV15 to TRBJ1-2, with D unclear. Germline V gene lookup returns CDR1 LNHNV and CDR2 YYDKDF (reference sequence). The CDR3 extends over 14 amino acids. Trimming left V 5 bases short and J 1 base short, with 11 bases between. The CDR3 DNA reads as TGTGCCACCAGCGGCCCCGGGATTAACTATGGCTACACCTTC. This sequence encodes CATSGPGINYGYTF.

Of note for this clonotype: Sequence at one end of the junction differs from germline and may be a read error. The V and J genes are TRBV14 and TRBJ2-5, with 7 bases matching TRBD1. Germline V lookup: CDR1 SGHDN, CDR2 FVKESK. The CDR3 loop spans 16 amino acids. CDR3 amino acids: CANSEKHRGPQETQYF. The CDR3 DNA is TGTGCCAACAGCGAAAAGCACAGGGGACCCCAAGAGACCCAGTACTTC.

About this clonotype itself: This may be a read error: a much more frequent sequence differs by one nucleotide. The chain links TRBV12-3 or TRBV12-4 to TRBJ2-5; tentatively, D is TRBD2 (5 bases). The CDR3 consists of 16 residues. V gave up 2 bases and J gave up 5 bases, with 18 bases separating them. The CDR3 is CASSLKGRAVEETQYF. The CDR3 nucleotides read TGTGCCAGCAGTTTAAAAGGGCGGGCAGTAGAGGAGACCCAGTACTTC.

This chain joins TRBV7-8 and TRBJ1-4, with TRBD1 identical over 8 bases. The length of the CDR3 is 14 residues. The junction had 0 bases not matched to a gene; V was cut back by 5 bases and J by 1 base. Germline loops: CDR1 SGHVS, CDR2 FQNEAQ. The CDR3 DNA reads as TGTGCCAGCAGCGGGACAGGAACTAATGAAAAACTGTTTTTT. This translates into CASSGTGTNEKLFF.

J is TRBJ2-3 and V is TRBV12-3 or TRBV12-4, with 8 bases fitting TRBD2. The CDR3 runs 14 residues. Unmatched junction bases numbered 6, after V lost 6 bases and J lost 4 bases. CDR3 coding DNA: TGTGCCAGCAGGCAGCGGGAGAGGTCAGATACGCAGTATTTT. Translated, it gives CASRQRERSDTQYF.

This clonotype was counted many times. The rearrangement uses TRBV29-1 and TRBJ2-7; no clear D. The CDR3 runs to 13 residues. Per the germline V gene, CDR1 is SQVTM and CDR2 is ANQGSEA. V was cut by 4 bases and J by 2 bases, with 12 bases left in between. CDR3 residues: CSVASHSTYEQYF. The CDR3 nucleotides are TGCAGCGTTGCGTCACACTCGACCTACGAGCAGTACTTC.

Remarks on this clonotype: The junction differs from germline at one of its ends, possibly a read error. The chain combines TRBV29-1 with TRBJ1-5; D remains unclear. The CDR3 is 13 residues long. Germline values: CDR1 SQVTM, CDR2 ANQGSEA. The CDR3 spells CSVGMGSNQSQHF. The CDR3 coding sequence is TGCAGCGTTGGGATGGGGAGCAATCAGTCCCAGCATTTT.

Concerning this clonotype: Mismatch with germline at one junction end may stem from a read error. The chain couples TRBV11-2 to TRBJ2-3; 8 bases are a match to TRBD2. Per germline, CDR1 SGHAT and CDR2 FQNNGV. The CDR3 spans 15 residues. The CDR3 region has the DNA TGTGCCAGCAACTTAATCGCGGGGGGTGCAGATACGCAGTATTTT. Translation: CASNLIAGGADTQYF.

Note on this clonotype: The junction departs from germline at one end; a sequencing error may be responsible. The J gene is TRBJ2-2, the V gene TRBV10-3; D is unresolved. Germline-derived CDR1 and CDR2 are ENHRY and SYGVKD. This CDR3 is built from 16 residues. CDR3 amino acids: CVISESHNLNAGELFF. As DNA, the CDR3 is TGTGTCATCAGTGAGTCCCACAATTTGAACGCCGGGGAGCTGTTTTTT.

The chain uses TRBV24-1 and TRBJ2-1; 10 positions agree with TRBD2. The V segment lost 4 bases and the J segment 8 bases; nucleotides outside the gene matches: 7. Germline V gene data show CDR1 as KGHDR and CDR2 as SFDVKD. This CDR3 spans 15 amino acids. CDR3 DNA: TGTGCCACCAGTGACATAGCGGGAGGAGTCGATGAGCAGTTCTTC. This encodes CATSDIAGGVDEQFF.

Concerning this clonotype: A read error may explain this, as a much larger clone is one base away. The chain couples TRBV6-2 or TRBV6-3 to TRBJ1-5, with D unclear. The CDR3 consists of 13 residues. Germline values: CDR1 MNHEY, CDR2 SVGEGT. V shed 11 bases and J shed 4 bases, with 15 bases lying between them. The CDR3: CAGTLDGNQPQHF. CDR3 bases: TGTGCCGGCACCTTAGACGGGAATCAGCCCCAGCATTTT.

Of note for this clonotype: One junction end disagrees with the germline gene, perhaps due to a read error. This CDR3 reads CACSISGTSRGKRETQYF. CDR3 nucleotides: TGTGCCTGCAGCATATCCGGGACCAGCAGGGGGAAAAGGGAGACCCAGTACTTC. The genes are TRBV11-2 and TRBJ2-5; TRBD1 aligns across 7 bases. The CDR3 length is 18 residues. Germline V gene data show CDR1 as SGHAT and CDR2 as FQNNGV.

In this sample, this clonotype turned up once. At one boundary the junction diverges from the germline segment, which might be a read error. The chain has TRBV7-9 and TRBJ1-1; D remains unclear. CDR1 SEHNR and CDR2 FQNEAQ come from the germline V gene (reference sequence). The CDR3 runs to 14 residues. The CDR3 spells CATSLPVLDTEAFF. For the CDR3, the DNA is TGTGCCACCAGCCTCCCCGTTCTAGACACTGAAGCTTTCTTT.

The chain joins TRBV29-1 to TRBJ2-3, with D possibly being TRBD2 (5 bases). The CDR3 sequence is 15 residues long. V lost 4 bases to trimming and J lost 2 bases, with 16 bases between them. Germline-derived CDR1 and CDR2 are SQVTM and ANQGSEA. The CDR3 DNA is TGCAGCGTTGGGTCCTCGGTAGCGTTCACAGATACGCAGTATTTT. Protein product: CSVGSSVAFTDTQYF.

This clonotype was recorded a few times. The chain links TRBV30 to TRBJ1-3, with D tentatively TRBD1 (6 bases). The length of the CDR3 is 17 residues. In germline, CDR1 is GTSNPN, CDR2 SVGIG (reference sequence). V lost 2 bases and J lost 3, with 20 bases in between. This CDR3 is CAWSNTGWGGSGNTIYF. DNA for the CDR3: TGTGCCTGGAGTAACACCGGATGGGGGGGCAGTGGAAACACCATATATTTT.

This clonotype was counted only a few times. The V and J genes are TRBV4-1 and TRBJ2-4; a possible D gene is TRBD1 (6 bases). Germline-derived CDR1 and CDR2 are MGHRA and YSYEKL. This CDR3 has 15 residues. V was trimmed by 4 bases and J by 3 bases, leaving 13 bases between them. The CDR3 region is CASSPGVVGKNIQYF. In DNA, the CDR3 is TGCGCCAGCAGCCCAGGGGTGGTAGGCAAAAACATTCAGTACTTC.

This clonotype was picked up many times. The V gene is TRBV12-3 or TRBV12-4, the J gene TRBJ2-7; TRBD1 agrees at 9 bases. This CDR3 region has 14 residues. J gave up 2 bases and V 5 bases, and 4 bases lay outside the gene matches. In DNA, the CDR3 is TGTGCCAGCAGTGCCGGGACAGGGCCCTACGAGCAGTACTTC. Translation gives CASSAGTGPYEQYF.

This clonotype was seen only once. Being one base from a much bigger clone, this may be a read error. The CDR3 DNA reads as TGTGCCAGCAGCGGATCTGACAGACCCTCGTGTTACGAGCAGTACTTC. Translating gives CASSGSDRPSCYEQYF. V is TRBV6-5 and J is TRBJ2-7; D might be TRBD1 (5 bases). V was pared by 6 bases and J by 4 bases, with 22 bases between. Germline loops: CDR1 MNHEY, CDR2 SVGAGI. This CDR3 contains 16 residues.

The rearrangement links TRBV11-2 to TRBJ2-7; D may be TRBD2 (6 bases). V lost 5 bases, J lost 4 bases, and 18 bases lay in between. There are 15 residues in the CDR3. CDR1 is SGHAT and CDR2 is FQNNGV in the germline V gene. The CDR3, as DNA: TGTGCCAGCAGCCCGTATCAGGAGGGTACGTACGAGCAGTACTTC. Amino acid sequence: CASSPYQEGTYEQYF.

In the case of this clonotype: One junction end disagrees with the germline gene, perhaps due to a read error. V is TRBV5-6 and J is TRBJ1-5; 9 bases are a match to TRBD1. Germline V gene sequence: CDR1 SGHDT, CDR2 YYEEEE. This CDR3 comprises 16 residues. The CDR3 DNA follows: TGTACCAGCAGCGCCGGGACAGGGCGTAGCAATCAGCCCCAGCATTTT. Translating it yields CTSSAGTGRSNQPQHF.

A word on this clonotype: This could be a read error, since a much larger clone is one nucleotide away. The chain couples TRBV29-1 to TRBJ1-2, with D maybe TRBD1 (5 bases). There are 16 residues in the CDR3. Germline loops: CDR1 SQVTM, CDR2 ANQGSEA. Between the trimmed V and J ends, which lost 4 bases and 3 bases, there was a span of 21 bases. Written as DNA, the CDR3 is TGCAGCGTTGGTAGGGGTTATATCAGGTCGGACTATGGCTACACCTTC. This sequence encodes CSVGRGYIRSDYGYTF.

This clonotype was seen ten or more times. The chain links TRBV12-3 or TRBV12-4 to TRBJ2-3; D remains ambiguous. The CDR3 consists of 15 residues. V lost 0 bases and J lost 6, with 13 bases in between. In nucleotides, the CDR3 is TGTGCCAGCAGTTTAGCGTTCGTAGGCGCGGATACGCAGTATTTT. The encoded protein is CASSLAFVGADTQYF.

This clonotype occurred a few times. Its ends do not fully match the called genes, so a read error is possible. The genes are TRBV30 and TRBJ2-7; TRBD1 might be the D (6 bases). Germline V gives CDR1 GTSNPN, CDR2 SVGIG (reference sequence). This CDR3 has 13 amino acids. CDR3 region: CTWSPGAGDEQYF. The CDR3 nucleotides are TGTACCTGGAGTCCCGGGGCAGGGGACGAGCAGTACTTC.

With respect to this clonotype: A much larger clone lies a single base off, so this may be a read error. The rearrangement joins TRBV5-4 to TRBJ2-1; 7 nucleotides match TRBD2. The CDR3 consists of 15 residues. Germline V gene sequence: CDR1 SGHNT, CDR2 YYREEE (reference sequence). Here the CDR3 DNA reads TGTGCCAGCAGCTTGACTGGCGGGAGTGGGGATGAGCGGTTCTTC. As protein: CASSLTGGSGDERFF.

A word on this clonotype: A read error may account for a junction end that differs from germline. V is TRBV11-2 and J is TRBJ2-7; the D is unclear. The CDR3 sequence is 14 residues long. From germline, CDR1 is SGHAT and CDR2 FQNNGV. CDR3 nucleotide sequence: TGTGTCAGCAGCTTAGACACGAGCTCCTACGAACTGTACTTC. Its protein is CVSSLDTSSYELYF.